This entry is about one T cell receptor (beta chain). CDR3 length: 19 amino acids. Germline CDR1 and CDR2: SEHNR and FQNEAQ (reference sequence). With 1 base clipped from V and 1 base from J, the junction kept 8 bases outside the gene matches. These data belong to a study of shared clonotypes between healthy human individuals. For the study at large: CD4 naive and memory got three plates each, CD8 naive two, CD8 memory one.

Clones were sequenced by immunoSEQ multiplex PCR, and TCRdb holds only the in-frame ones, with some missing. The data contain about 2 million clones, just under 95% of them singletons. The naive CD8 subset, CD45RO-negative cells positively selected for CCR7, excluded terminally differentiated effector memory CD45RA+ cells. This clonotype was sampled from a young man in good health. Material: naive CD8+ T cells sorted from blood. The chain has TRBV7-9 and TRBJ2-1, with 12 bases that match TRBD2. For the CDR3, the DNA is TGTGCCAGCAGCTTAGGGACTAGCGGGAATTCCCCTTCCTACAATGAGCAGTTCTTC. Its protein product is CASSLGTSGNSPSYNEQFF.